This entry is about one T cell receptor (beta chain). V lost 5 bases, J lost 0 bases, and 4 bases lay in between. The CDR3 is 12 amino acids. The germline gives CDR1 MDHEN, CDR2 SYDVKM. These data originate in a study of blood T cell repertoires in COVID-19. The table came from immunoSEQ multiplex PCR; TCRdb's copy has only in-frame clones and leaves some out. The sample shows about 170,000 clones, 83% of them seen only once. The specimen sequenced was peripheral blood. The source of this sequence is a woman of 80 years or more with acute or convalescent COVID-19. The chain employs TRBV28 and TRBJ2-5, with unresolved D. CDR3 sequence (DNA): TGTGCCAGCAGTCCGTACCAAGAGACCCAGTACTTC. It encodes CASSPYQETQYF.